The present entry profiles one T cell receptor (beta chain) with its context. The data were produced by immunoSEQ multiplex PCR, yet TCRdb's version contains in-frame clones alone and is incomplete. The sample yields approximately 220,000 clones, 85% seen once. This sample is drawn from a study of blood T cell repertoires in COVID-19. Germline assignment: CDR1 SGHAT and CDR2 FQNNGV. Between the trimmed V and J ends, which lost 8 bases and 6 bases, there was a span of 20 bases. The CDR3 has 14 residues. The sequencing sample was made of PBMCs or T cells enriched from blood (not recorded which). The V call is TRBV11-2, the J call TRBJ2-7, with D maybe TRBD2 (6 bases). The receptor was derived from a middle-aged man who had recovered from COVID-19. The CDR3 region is CASAGNRGFGEQYF. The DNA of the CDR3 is TGTGCCAGCGCGGGGAATAGGGGTTTTGGCGAGCAGTACTTC.